Listed below are T cell receptor beta chains from one sample, sequenced in a study of blood T cell repertoires in COVID-19. Sequencing used immunoSEQ multiplex PCR; TCRdb keeps in-frame clones, though not all of them. This table has about 180,000 clones, over 75% appearing once. The sample was PBMCs or T cells enriched from blood (not recorded which). The receptors come from a woman between 40 and 55 years old with acute COVID-19. Each CDR3 is given with its conserved first and last residue. Each record gives: clone size, CDR3 length, J gene, D gene, V gene, CDR3 protein, CDR3 DNA. The D gene is left open where the match is weak. Some rows mark clone size as missing; the rest say once, few, many or name a class of expanded clone.

clone_size: NA; cdr3_length: 16; j_call: TRBJ1-4; d_call: NA; v_call: TRBV7-8; cdr3_aa: CASSLRGSLTNEKLFF; cdr3_nt: TGTGCCAGCAGCCTTAGAGGGAGCCTAACTAATGAAAAACTGTTTTTT
clone_size: NA; cdr3_length: 16; j_call: TRBJ2-3; d_call: NA; v_call: TRBV5-1; cdr3_aa: CASSSLARSSGDTQYF; cdr3_nt: TGCGCCAGCAGCTCTCTAGCGCGATCATCGGGCGATACGCAGTATTTT
clone_size: few; cdr3_length: 18; j_call: TRBJ1-5; d_call: TRBD1; v_call: TRBV19; cdr3_aa: CASSLTQGQGIRNQPQHF; cdr3_nt: TGTGCCAGTAGCCTTACCCAAGGACAGGGGATTCGCAATCAGCCCCAGCATTTT
clone_size: NA; cdr3_length: 13; j_call: TRBJ2-7; d_call: NA; v_call: TRBV27; cdr3_aa: CASSLQGSYEQYF; cdr3_nt: TGTGCCAGCAGTTTACAGGGCTCCTACGAGCAGTACTTC
clone_size: NA; cdr3_length: 17; j_call: TRBJ2-2; d_call: TRBD2; v_call: TRBV11-3; cdr3_aa: CASSSKTGLAGAGELFF; cdr3_nt: TGTGCCAGCAGCTCCAAAACGGGACTAGCGGGAGCCGGGGAGCTGTTTTTT
clone_size: NA; cdr3_length: 13; j_call: TRBJ1-2; d_call: NA; v_call: TRBV5-1; cdr3_aa: CASSLRGEGGYTF; cdr3_nt: TGCGCCAGCAGCTTGCGGGGGGAAGGTGGCTACACCTTC
clone_size: NA; cdr3_length: 19; j_call: TRBJ2-2; d_call: TRBD2; v_call: TRBV27; cdr3_aa: CASSFAGTSGRAGDGELFF; cdr3_nt: TGTGCCAGCAGTTTTGCGGGGACTAGCGGGAGGGCCGGTGACGGGGAGCTGTTTTTT
clone_size: many; cdr3_length: 15; j_call: TRBJ2-3; d_call: TRBD2; v_call: TRBV6-5; cdr3_aa: CASSYGLGRADTQYF; cdr3_nt: TGTGCCAGCAGTTACGGACTAGGGCGGGCAGATACGCAGTATTTT
clone_size: few; cdr3_length: 14; j_call: TRBJ2-7; d_call: NA; v_call: TRBV10-3; cdr3_aa: CAISEGPPGYEQYF; cdr3_nt: TGTGCCATCAGTGAGGGGCCCCCTGGGTACGAGCAGTACTTC
clone_size: NA; cdr3_length: 16; j_call: TRBJ2-1; d_call: NA; v_call: TRBV11-2; cdr3_aa: CASSLRGIGQNDEQFF; cdr3_nt: TGTGCCAGCAGCTTAAGGGGAATAGGACAAAATGATGAGCAGTTCTTC
clone_size: once; cdr3_length: 15; j_call: TRBJ2-6; d_call: NA; v_call: TRBV5-1; cdr3_aa: CASSDASSGANVLTF; cdr3_nt: TGCGCCAGCAGCGATGCCAGCTCTGGGGCCAACGTCCTGACTTTC
clone_size: NA; cdr3_length: 17; j_call: TRBJ2-5; d_call: NA; v_call: TRBV18; cdr3_aa: CASSPFPNRPTQETQYF; cdr3_nt: TGTGCCAGCTCACCTTTCCCGAACAGGCCCACACAAGAGACCCAGTACTTC
clone_size: NA; cdr3_length: 17; j_call: TRBJ2-4; d_call: TRBD2; v_call: TRBV5-1; cdr3_aa: CASSLTSGSPHSNIQYF; cdr3_nt: TGCGCCAGCAGCCTTACTAGCGGGAGCCCCCATTCGAACATTCAGTACTTC
clone_size: NA; cdr3_length: 17; j_call: TRBJ1-1; d_call: NA; v_call: TRBV5-6; cdr3_aa: CASSYINPGFSNTEAFF; cdr3_nt: TGTGCCAGCAGCTACATTAACCCGGGATTTTCAAACACTGAAGCTTTCTTT
clone_size: NA; cdr3_length: 15; j_call: TRBJ2-1; d_call: NA; v_call: TRBV25-1; cdr3_aa: CASSGPRGGGNEQFF; cdr3_nt: TGTGCCAGCAGTGGCCCGAGGGGAGGGGGAAATGAGCAGTTCTTC
clone_size: NA; cdr3_length: 15; j_call: TRBJ1-1; d_call: TRBD1; v_call: TRBV2; cdr3_aa: CASSLSRTGNTEAFF; cdr3_nt: TGTGCCAGCAGCCTCTCTCGGACAGGCAACACTGAAGCTTTCTTT
clone_size: NA; cdr3_length: 20; j_call: TRBJ2-1; d_call: TRBD2; v_call: TRBV5-1; cdr3_aa: CASSLVPAGVPLFSYNEQFF; cdr3_nt: TGCGCCAGCAGCTTGGTTCCAGCGGGAGTCCCTTTGTTCTCCTACAATGAGCAGTTCTTC
clone_size: NA; cdr3_length: 16; j_call: TRBJ1-2; d_call: TRBD1; v_call: TRBV5-4; cdr3_aa: CASSGVRTGANYGYTF; cdr3_nt: TGTGCCAGCAGCGGAGTGAGGACAGGGGCTAACTATGGCTACACCTTC
clone_size: NA; cdr3_length: 14; j_call: TRBJ2-7; d_call: TRBD2; v_call: TRBV3-1/TRBV3-2; cdr3_aa: CASSFSGSTGEQYF; cdr3_nt: TGTGCCAGCAGCTTTAGCGGGAGCACGGGGGAGCAGTACTTC
clone_size: NA; cdr3_length: 15; j_call: TRBJ2-7; d_call: NA; v_call: TRBV7-2; cdr3_aa: CASSHEPQPSYEQYF; cdr3_nt: TGTGCCAGCAGCCACGAACCACAGCCGTCTTACGAGCAGTACTTC
clone_size: once; cdr3_length: 14; j_call: TRBJ2-1; d_call: NA; v_call: TRBV7-6; cdr3_aa: CASSPPGEENEQFF; cdr3_nt: TGTGCCAGCAGCCCTCCCGGGGAGGAGAATGAGCAGTTCTTC
clone_size: NA; cdr3_length: 17; j_call: TRBJ2-3; d_call: NA; v_call: TRBV7-9; cdr3_aa: CASSLGGGSFGTDTQYF; cdr3_nt: TGTGCCAGCAGCTTAGGGGGTGGGAGCTTTGGCACAGATACGCAGTATTTT
clone_size: NA; cdr3_length: 15; j_call: TRBJ1-2; d_call: TRBD1; v_call: TRBV19; cdr3_aa: CASIPTDRLGYGYTF; cdr3_nt: TGTGCCAGTATACCTACGGACAGGCTTGGCTATGGCTACACCTTC
clone_size: NA; cdr3_length: 16; j_call: TRBJ1-2; d_call: TRBD1; v_call: TRBV5-1; cdr3_aa: CASSSGVTGIGYGYTF; cdr3_nt: TGCGCCAGCAGCTCGGGCGTGACAGGGATAGGCTATGGCTACACCTTC
clone_size: few; cdr3_length: 19; j_call: TRBJ2-1; d_call: NA; v_call: TRBV21-1; cdr3_aa: CASTRRPVGCRGSYNEQFF; cdr3_nt: TGTGCCAGCACCCGACGCCCCGTGGGCTGCAGGGGCTCCTACAATGAGCAGTTCTTC
clone_size: NA; cdr3_length: 15; j_call: TRBJ2-4; d_call: NA; v_call: TRBV5-6; cdr3_aa: CASSSTAGAKNIQYF; cdr3_nt: TGTGCCAGCAGCTCGACAGCGGGAGCCAAAAACATTCAGTACTTC
clone_size: few; cdr3_length: 13; j_call: TRBJ2-7; d_call: NA; v_call: TRBV18; cdr3_aa: CASSPNVWSEQYF; cdr3_nt: TGTGCCAGCTCACCCAACGTATGGAGCGAGCAGTACTTC
clone_size: NA; cdr3_length: 18; j_call: TRBJ2-3; d_call: TRBD2; v_call: TRBV13; cdr3_aa: CASTSLAGGPGGTDTQYF; cdr3_nt: TGTGCCAGCACCTCTCTAGCGGGAGGGCCGGGTGGCACAGATACGCAGTATTTT
clone_size: NA; cdr3_length: 13; j_call: TRBJ2-1; d_call: NA; v_call: TRBV5-6; cdr3_aa: CASSSDRPDEQFF; cdr3_nt: TGTGCCAGCAGCTCCGACAGGCCCGATGAGCAGTTCTTC
clone_size: once; cdr3_length: 15; j_call: TRBJ1-4; d_call: NA; v_call: TRBV4-2; cdr3_aa: CASSQVRGTNEKLFF; cdr3_nt: TGTGCCAGCAGCCAAGTCAGGGGAACTAATGAAAAACTGTTTTTT
clone_size: NA; cdr3_length: 15; j_call: TRBJ2-5; d_call: TRBD2; v_call: TRBV7-9; cdr3_aa: CASSAQLAGVETQYF; cdr3_nt: TGTGCCAGCAGCGCCCAACTAGCGGGAGTGGAGACCCAGTACTTC
clone_size: NA; cdr3_length: 13; j_call: TRBJ1-6; d_call: NA; v_call: TRBV28; cdr3_aa: CASNRVDNSPLHF; cdr3_nt: TGTGCCAGCAACAGGGTGGATAATTCACCCCTCCACTTT
clone_size: NA; cdr3_length: 15; j_call: TRBJ2-3; d_call: NA; v_call: TRBV18; cdr3_aa: CASSPGLSSSDTQYF; cdr3_nt: TGTGCCAGCTCACCCGGTCTTAGCTCATCAGATACGCAGTATTTT
clone_size: NA; cdr3_length: 16; j_call: TRBJ1-2; d_call: TRBD1; v_call: TRBV9; cdr3_aa: CASSTSWQGGNYGYTF; cdr3_nt: TGTGCCAGCAGCACCTCCTGGCAGGGGGGTAACTATGGCTACACCTTC
clone_size: NA; cdr3_length: 12; j_call: TRBJ1-2; d_call: TRBD1; v_call: TRBV5-1; cdr3_aa: CASSPGQGLDTF; cdr3_nt: TGCGCCAGCAGCCCTGGACAGGGCCTTGACACCTTC